A single sample gave rise to the 7 T cell receptor beta chains below, sequenced in a study of T cell repertoires in cytomegalovirus infection. One entry per CDR3 protein, called by TCRdb with MiXCR from the reads. In the table there are around 320,000 distinct CDR3 sequences, over 7.5% of which are singletons. Material for sequencing was PBMCs. The receptors shown here come from a human donor in good health (CMV status not recorded). Some clones in this sample may be carry-over from other donors' samples.

The sample holds a few counts of this clonotype. The DNA for the CDR3 is TGTGCCAGCAGCTTAACCCCAGGGACTAGCGGGAGTTACAATGAGCAGTTCTTC. This sequence encodes CASSLTPGTSGSYNEQFF. The chain links TRBV7-3 to TRBJ2-1; TRBD2 agrees at 14 bases. Germline assignment: CDR1 SGHTA and CDR2 FQGTGA. J was trimmed by 4 bases and V by 0 bases; bases with no gene match: 5. This CDR3 is 18 amino acids long.

The chain joins TRBV19 to TRBJ2-7, with TRBD2 matching 11 bases. The CDR3 runs 16 residues. Germline V gene data show CDR1 as LNHDA and CDR2 as SQIVND (reference sequence). With V trimmed by 4 bases and J by 1 base, 6 bases remained unmatched. The CDR3 loop reads CASSKNIAGGSYEQYF. Written as DNA, the CDR3 is TGTGCCAGTAGTAAAAACATAGCGGGAGGGTCCTACGAGCAGTACTTC.

Ten or more counts support this clonotype. The chain combines TRBV11-3 with TRBJ2-3; D is unclear. The CDR3 loop spans 19 amino acids. Trimming removed 3 bases from V and 0 bases from J, with 22 bases in between. Looked up from germline, CDR1 is SGHNT and CDR2 is YENEEA. CDR3 region: CASSLGVSLVGPSTDTQYF. CDR3 coding DNA: TGTGCCAGCAGCTTGGGTGTATCTCTCGTAGGGCCCAGCACAGATACGCAGTATTTT.

This clonotype appeared a few times. The rearrangement uses TRBV5-1 and TRBJ2-1; 9 positions match TRBD2. V was clipped by 0 bases and J by 9 bases; unmatched bases: 13. The germline V gene encodes CDR1 SGHRS and CDR2 YFSETQ. CDR3 length equals 17 residues. The CDR3 DNA follows: TGCGCCAGCAGCTTGGACGTTGGCGGGAGGGCGACGGCTGAGCAGTTCTTC. Translation gives CASSLDVGGRATAEQFF.

V gene TRBV4-2 combines with J gene TRBJ2-7; TRBD2 might be the D (7 bases). CDR1 and CDR2 from the germline V gene are LGHNA and YNFKEQ. V lost 2 bases to trimming and J lost 5 bases, with 10 bases between them. This CDR3 region has 13 residues. The CDR3 protein is CASSQRGGDEQYF. In DNA, the CDR3 is TGTGCCAGCAGCCAAAGGGGGGGGGACGAGCAGTACTTC.

The CDR3 nucleotides read TGTGCCAGCAGGACAGAACTGTTCTCTGGAAACACCATATATTTT. It encodes CASRTELFSGNTIYF. The chain links TRBV7-4 to TRBJ1-3; D possibly corresponds to TRBD1 (5 bases). Between the trimmed V and J ends, which lost 6 bases and 0 bases, there was a span of 12 bases. Per germline, CDR1 SGHVT and CDR2 SQSDAQ. The CDR3 is 15 amino acids.

Ten or more counts support this clonotype. The CDR3 sequence is CAISRGQGLETQYF. The CDR3 DNA follows: TGTGCCATCAGCAGAGGACAGGGGTTGGAGACCCAGTACTTC. V usage is TRBV10-3 and J usage is TRBJ2-5, with 9 bases identical to TRBD1. J lost 5 bases, V lost 6 bases, and 7 bases had no gene match. Per the germline V gene, CDR1 is ENHRY and CDR2 is SYGVKD. This CDR3 spans 14 amino acids.